These 27 T cell receptor beta chains were all obtained from the same sample, sequenced in a study of shared clonotypes between healthy human individuals. Terminally differentiated effector memory CD45RA+ cells were left out of the naive CD8 fraction, which was CD45RO-negative and positively selected for CCR7. Clones were read by immunoSEQ multiplex PCR, and TCRdb kept only the in-frame ones, dropping some. This table has fewer than 700,000 clones, approximately 96% appearing once. Source material: naive CD8+ T cells sorted from blood. The receptor source for this set is a woman in her twenties or thirties in good health.

This clone showed up just once. The chain recombines TRBV28 with TRBJ2-1, with 11 bases that match TRBD2. Germline values: CDR1 MDHEN, CDR2 SYDVKM. The CDR3 consists of 15 residues. With V trimmed by 5 bases and J by 7 bases, 7 bases remained unmatched. The CDR3 bases are TGTGCCAGCAGTACGGGGACTAGCGGTCTGAATGAGCAGTTCTTC. Translation: CASSTGTSGLNEQFF.

This chain joins TRBV14 and TRBJ2-2; tentative D call: TRBD2 (5 bases). The germline CDR1 and CDR2 sequences are SGHDN and FVKESK. The CDR3 contains 14 residues. The V and J ends lost 4 bases and 4 bases respectively, with 10 bases between them. This chain's CDR3 is CASSPASRTGELFF. In nucleotides, the CDR3 is TGTGCCAGCAGCCCGGCTAGCCGCACCGGGGAGCTGTTTTTT.

V usage is TRBV28 and J usage is TRBJ2-7, with 7 bases identical to TRBD1. There are 15 residues in the CDR3. Germline CDR1 MDHEN, CDR2 SYDVKM. V was clipped by 3 bases and J by 1 base; unmatched bases: 6. This CDR3 reads CASSFPGGESYEQYF. The CDR3 bases are TGTGCCAGCAGTTTCCCAGGGGGTGAGTCCTACGAGCAGTACTTC.

The chain carries TRBV28 and TRBJ1-3; D remains ambiguous. The CDR3 sequence is 13 residues long. The V gene's germline CDR1 is MDHEN and CDR2 SYDVKM. V was pared by 6 bases and J by 8 bases, with 14 bases between. In DNA, the CDR3 is TGTGCCAGCAGCGAGGCAGGAGAGGACACCATATATTTT. This encodes CASSEAGEDTIYF.

The chain is built from TRBV9 and TRBJ2-4; TRBD2 agrees at 15 bases. V gave up 4 bases and J gave up 6 bases; unmatched junction bases: 8. Germline values: CDR1 SGDLS, CDR2 YYNGEE. The CDR3 has 17 residues. Written as DNA, the CDR3 is TGTGCCAGCAGCTCAGGGACTAGCGGGAGGTGGGGAAACATTCAGTACTTC. It yields the protein CASSSGTSGRWGNIQYF.

This chain uses TRBV2 with TRBJ2-1; 7 bases agree with TRBD2. The V and J ends lost 3 bases and 3 bases, in that order; junction bases with no gene match: 2. Germline CDR1 and CDR2: SNHLY and FYNNEI. This CDR3 region has 14 residues. This chain's CDR3 is CASSEGGSYNEQFF. In DNA, the CDR3 is TGTGCCAGCAGTGAGGGCGGGAGCTACAATGAGCAGTTCTTC.

The rearrangement links TRBV4-1 to TRBJ1-1; D unresolved. CDR1 is MGHRA, CDR2 YSYEKL, per germline. Trimming shortened V by 0 bases and J by 3 bases, and 8 bases separated the two germline ends. The CDR3 consists of 14 residues. CDR3 sequence reads: CASSQDAEDTEAFF. The CDR3 DNA is TGCGCCAGCAGCCAAGATGCAGAGGACACTGAAGCTTTCTTT.

V usage is TRBV29-1 and J usage is TRBJ2-7; TRBD1 aligns across 7 bases. CDR3 length: 12 residues. V shed 6 bases and J 7 bases; nucleotides not matched to a gene: 9. Germline CDR1 is SQVTM and CDR2 is ANQGSEA. The CDR3 sequence is CSVHGTALEQYF. CDR3 in DNA: TGCAGCGTCCACGGGACAGCCTTAGAGCAGTACTTC.

The CDR3 DNA sequence: TGTGCCAGCAGCTCTAGACTAGCGGGAGAGGGGACCTACGAGCAGTACTTC. Protein: CASSSRLAGEGTYEQYF. V usage is TRBV7-9 and J usage is TRBJ2-7; 12 bases are a match to TRBD2. V shed 4 bases, J shed 2 bases, and the junction held 9 bases outside the gene matches. The V gene's germline CDR1 is SEHNR and CDR2 FQNEAQ (reference sequence). The CDR3 consists of 17 residues.

J is TRBJ2-1 and V is TRBV9, with D hard to call. Germline V gives CDR1 SGDLS, CDR2 YYNGEE. Trimming left V 0 bases short and J 12 bases short, with 13 bases between. This CDR3 is built from 13 residues. Here the CDR3 DNA reads TGTGCCAGCAGCGTAGTACGGCCCCGAGGGCAGTTCTTC. Translating it yields CASSVVRPRGQFF.

This chain joins TRBV28 and TRBJ2-3, with 8 bases lining up with TRBD2. V lost 5 bases to trimming and J lost 0 bases; unmatched junction nucleotides: 19. Germline V lookup: CDR1 MDHEN, CDR2 SYDVKM. CDR3 length equals 20 residues. The CDR3 region has the DNA TGTGCCAGCAGTCGCCCCCCTCAGCGGGAGATCCACCTTAGCACAGATACGCAGTATTTT. Translating gives CASSRPPQREIHLSTDTQYF. The full variable domain, its missing parts supplied by reference TRBV28 and TRBJ2-3, is DVKVTQSSRYLVKRTGEKVFLECVQDMDHENMFWYRQDPGLGLRLIYFSYDVKMKEKGDIPEGYSVSREKKERFSLILESASTNQTSMYLCASSRPPQREIHLSTDTQYFGPGTRLTVL.

Worth noting for this clone: Other DNA variants within this sample encode the same CDR3. This chain uses TRBV27 with TRBJ2-7; maybe TRBD2 (5 bases). Germline assignment: CDR1 MNHEY and CDR2 SMNVEV (reference sequence). The CDR3 loop spans 11 amino acids. The V end lost 6 bases, the J end lost 4 bases, and 7 bases lay between the germline ends. CDR3 protein: CASSPGYEQYF. The CDR3 region has the DNA TGTGCCAGCAGCCCGGGGTACGAGCAGTACTTC.

The rearrangement uses TRBV19 and TRBJ2-7; D is ambiguous. Trimming cost V 4 bases and J 7 bases, with 8 bases left between them. This CDR3 region has 11 residues. CDR1 and CDR2 (germline): LNHDA, SQIVND (reference sequence). In DNA form, the CDR3 reads TGTGCCAGTAGTAGAGGAGTGGAGCAGTACTTC. It translates to CASSRGVEQYF. Full variable domain (rest looked up from reference TRBV19 and TRBJ2-7): DGGITQSPKYLFRKEGQNVTLSCEQNLNHDAMYWYRQDPGQGLRLIYYSQIVNDFQKGDIAEGYSVSREKKESFPLTVTSAQKNPTAFYLCASSRGVEQYFGPGTRLTVT.

The chain carries TRBV6-1 and TRBJ2-7, with D hard to call. This CDR3 region has 13 residues. From germline, CDR1 is MNHNS and CDR2 SASEGT. The V end lost 3 bases, the J end lost 3 bases, and 9 bases lay between the germline ends. DNA for the CDR3: TGTGCCAGCAGTGATCTAGTCCGCTACGAGCAGTACTTC. Amino acids: CASSDLVRYEQYF.

V is TRBV5-4 and J is TRBJ1-2; perhaps TRBD1 as D (5 bases). The CDR3 has 14 amino acids. V was pared by 4 bases and J by 5 bases, with 15 bases between. Germline V CDR1 and CDR2: SGHNT, YYREEE (reference sequence). CDR3 sequence (DNA): TGTGCCAGCAGCAACCCCCGTGGGGGTTATGGCTACACCTTC. As protein: CASSNPRGGYGYTF.

V is TRBV6-1 and J is TRBJ1-2; D is unclear. This CDR3 contains 15 residues. The ends were cut back, 1 base at V and 12 bases at J, with 21 bases in the middle. The V gene's germline CDR1 is MNHNS and CDR2 SASEGT. In nucleotides, the CDR3 is TGTGCCAGCAGTGAAGACTTAGGACGGAGCCTTGTCCACACCTTC. Protein: CASSEDLGRSLVHTF.

The chain uses TRBV29-1 and TRBJ2-1; possibly TRBD2 for D (5 bases). V dropped 3 bases and J dropped 6 bases, with 9 bases sitting between them. The V gene's germline CDR1 is SQVTM and CDR2 ANQGSEA. The CDR3 runs to 12 residues. The CDR3 nucleotides are TGCAGCGTTGAGTCGGGGTTCAATGAGCAGTTCTTC. Translation gives CSVESGFNEQFF.

The J gene is TRBJ1-1, the V gene TRBV20-1; D not certain. V was shortened by 3 bases and J by 11 bases, with 10 bases between the two germline ends. The CDR3 consists of 10 residues. Germline CDR1 is DFQATT and CDR2 is SNEGSKA (reference sequence). This CDR3 is CSARITAAFF. The DNA of the CDR3 is TGCAGTGCTAGGATCACGGCGGCTTTCTTT.

The J gene is TRBJ1-2, the V gene TRBV19; 7 bases map to TRBD1. This CDR3 contains 15 residues. From germline, CDR1 is LNHDA and CDR2 SQIVND (reference sequence). Trimming cost V 6 bases and J 5 bases; bases outside gene matches: 12. The CDR3 sequence: CASRTPGQTYYGYTF. In DNA form, the CDR3 reads TGTGCCAGTAGGACACCGGGACAGACGTATTATGGCTACACCTTC.

This sequence joins TRBV27 and TRBJ2-1; a possible D gene is TRBD2 (6 bases). This CDR3 is built from 14 residues. Germline CDR1 MNHEY, CDR2 SMNVEV (reference sequence). Trimming shortened V by 5 bases and J by 3 bases, and 11 bases separated the two germline ends. CDR3 protein: CASSPGVIYNEQFF. DNA for the CDR3: TGTGCCAGCAGTCCGGGGGTAATCTACAATGAGCAGTTCTTC.

V gene TRBV7-6 combines with J gene TRBJ2-7, with 9 bases matching TRBD1. V shed 3 bases, J shed 5 bases, and the junction held 8 bases outside the gene matches. In germline, CDR1 is SGHVS, CDR2 FNYEAQ. The CDR3 length is 15 residues. This CDR3 reads CASSLYGTGSHEQYF. CDR3 DNA sequence: TGTGCCAGCAGCTTGTACGGGACAGGGAGCCACGAGCAGTACTTC.

This rearrangement joins TRBV27 to TRBJ1-2; D remains unclear. This CDR3 is 13 amino acids long. The germline gives CDR1 MNHEY, CDR2 SMNVEV (reference sequence). Trimming took off 3 bases at V and 2 bases at J, with 7 bases between the two ends. CDR3 in amino acids: CASSFPGNYGYTF. DNA for the CDR3: TGTGCCAGCAGTTTCCCGGGGAACTATGGCTACACCTTC.

The chain uses TRBV7-3 and TRBJ2-7; perhaps TRBD2 as D (6 bases). Germline V gene lookup returns CDR1 SGHTA and CDR2 FQGTGA. Trimming shortened V by 2 bases and J by 5 bases, and 13 bases separated the two germline ends. This CDR3 is 14 amino acids long. CDR3: CASSLGGTPDEQYF. The CDR3 region has the DNA TGTGCCAGCAGCTTAGGCGGGACTCCCGACGAGCAGTACTTC.

The V call is TRBV28, the J call TRBJ2-2, with D uncertain. Trimming cost V 7 bases and J 8 bases, with 14 bases left between them. Per the germline V gene, CDR1 is MDHEN and CDR2 is SYDVKM. The CDR3 runs 13 residues. As DNA, the CDR3 is TGTGCCAGCACCTTAACGCGGCGGGGGGAGCTGTTTTTT. It yields the protein CASTLTRRGELFF.

CDR3 nucleotide sequence: TGCAGCGTGGAGGGACAGCACCGCACAGATACGCAGTATTTT. This gives the protein CSVEGQHRTDTQYF. The J gene is TRBJ2-3, the V gene TRBV29-1; possibly TRBD1 for D (7 bases). Germline CDR1 and CDR2: SQVTM and ANQGSEA. V lost 6 bases to trimming and J lost 1 base, with 14 bases between them. The CDR3 extends over 14 amino acids.

This sequence joins TRBV6-4 and TRBJ2-7; 11 bases agree with TRBD2. V shed 9 bases and J 6 bases; nucleotides not matched to a gene: 19. Germline assignment: CDR1 MRHNA and CDR2 SNTAGT. This CDR3 has 17 residues. The CDR3 spells CARVIPGSSGRGAEQYF. The CDR3 nucleotides are TGTGCCAGGGTAATCCCGGGGAGTAGCGGGAGGGGGGCCGAGCAGTACTTC.

As to this clone: A much larger clone is a single base away; this may be a read error. Other DNA sequences from this sample encode an identical CDR3 as well. The gene calls are TRBV13 and TRBJ2-7; D is undetermined. V lost 4 bases, J lost 1 base, and 2 bases lay in between. This CDR3 is 11 amino acids long. CDR1 PRHDT and CDR2 FYEKMQ come from the germline V gene (reference sequence). The CDR3 coding sequence is TGTGCCAGCAGCTCGTCCTACGAGCAGTACTTC. Amino acid sequence: CASSSSYEQYF.